The 19 T cell receptor beta chains given below trace back to one sample, sequenced in a study of blood T cell repertoires in COVID-19. Clones were sequenced by immunoSEQ multiplex PCR, and TCRdb holds only the in-frame ones, with some missing. The sample yields some 330,000 clones, roughly 90% seen once. The sample comprised peripheral blood. Source of these receptors: a woman aged 45-65 years with active or convalescent COVID-19.

The rearrangement uses TRBV5-1 and TRBJ2-2; D may be TRBD2 (6 bases). The CDR3 runs 13 residues. V lost 4 bases to trimming and J lost 6 bases, with 10 bases between them. Germline V lookup: CDR1 SGHRS, CDR2 YFSETQ. The CDR3 DNA reads TGCGCCAGCAGCGGAACTAGCCCCGGGGAGCTGTTTTTT. It encodes CASSGTSPGELFF.

V gene TRBV29-1 combines with J gene TRBJ2-5; no clear D gene. Looked up from germline, CDR1 is SQVTM and CDR2 is ANQGSEA. The CDR3 consists of 14 residues. Trimming took off 2 bases at V and 1 base at J, with 11 bases between the two ends. CDR3 sequence: CSVEPASVQETQYF. The DNA for the CDR3 is TGCAGCGTTGAACCCGCCAGTGTCCAAGAGACCCAGTACTTC.

The CDR3, as DNA: TGTGCCAGCAGCTCTGCAGGGGGTGTAGGCTATGGCTACACCTTC. Its translation: CASSSAGGVGYGYTF. V gene TRBV7-2 combines with J gene TRBJ1-2; TRBD1 agrees at 7 bases. The CDR3 length is 15 residues. Looked up from germline, CDR1 is SGHTA and CDR2 is FQGNSA. The J segment lost 4 bases and the V segment lost 4 bases, leaving 9 bases of the junction unmatched.

The J gene is TRBJ1-6, the V gene TRBV2; D is uncertain. The CDR3 runs 13 residues. V lost 7 bases and J 9 bases, leaving 13 bases between the germline ends. Per germline, CDR1 SNHLY and CDR2 FYNNEI. This CDR3 reads CASTPSGGSPLHF. CDR3 sequence (DNA): TGTGCCAGCACCCCGAGTGGTGGTTCACCCCTCCACTTT. The full variable domain, in which reference TRBV2 and TRBJ1-6 provide the parts outside the CDR3, is EPEVTQTPSHQVTQMGQEVILRCVPISNHLYFYWYRQILGQKVEFLVSFYNNEISEKSEIFDDQFSVERPDGSNFTLKIRSTKLEDSAMYFCASTPSGGSPLHFGNGTRLTVT.

This rearrangement joins TRBV7-9 to TRBJ2-3; 15 positions agree with TRBD2. Germline CDR1 reads SEHNR; CDR2 reads FQNEAQ (reference sequence). Trimming at V came to 3 bases and at J to 5 bases, leaving 3 bases not matched to a gene. The CDR3 has 16 amino acids. The CDR3 region is CASSFRTSGRVDTQYF. The CDR3 coding sequence is TGTGCCAGCAGCTTCCGGACTAGCGGGAGGGTAGATACGCAGTATTTT.

The chain is built from TRBV5-1 and TRBJ2-3; D may be TRBD1 (5 bases). Germline lookup yields CDR1 SGHRS and CDR2 YFSETQ. V lost 6 bases, J lost 7 bases, and 21 bases lay in between. This CDR3 spans 15 amino acids. DNA for the CDR3: TGCGCCAGCAACCAGATCGGGCAGGGTAGGAATACGCAGTATTTT. It yields the protein CASNQIGQGRNTQYF.

The rearrangement links TRBV30 to TRBJ1-6; D uncertain. This CDR3 has 12 amino acids. Germline V gene sequence: CDR1 GTSNPN, CDR2 SVGIG (reference sequence). The ends were cut back, 2 bases at V and 10 bases at J, with 9 bases in the middle. The CDR3 coding sequence is TGTGCCTGGAGTACCCGGTCCTCACCCCTCCACTTT. Translated, it gives CAWSTRSSPLHF.

The gene calls are TRBV6-2 or TRBV6-3 and TRBJ1-2, with D perhaps TRBD1 (6 bases). Germline values: CDR1 MNHEY, CDR2 SVGEGT. V lost 5 bases to trimming and J lost 5 bases, with 9 bases between them. The CDR3 sequence is 12 residues long. For the CDR3, the DNA is TGTGCCAGCAGTCCCCAGGGGTATGGCTACACCTTC. It encodes CASSPQGYGYTF.

The chain has TRBV9 and TRBJ2-5; maybe TRBD2 (7 bases). The germline V and J ends were trimmed by 6 bases and 4 bases, with 19 bases remaining between them. The germline V gene encodes CDR1 SGDLS and CDR2 YYNGEE. The CDR3 loop spans 15 amino acids. The chain's CDR3 is CASTRTGGMLETQYF. CDR3 in DNA: TGTGCCAGCACCCGAACGGGGGGCATGTTAGAGACCCAGTACTTC.

This clone was found once. V gene TRBV27 combines with J gene TRBJ2-2; 7 bases agree with TRBD2. Germline values: CDR1 MNHEY, CDR2 SMNVEV (reference sequence). The J segment lost 2 bases and the V segment lost 4 bases, leaving 4 bases of the junction unmatched. This CDR3 is built from 15 residues. The CDR3 protein is CASSSRAGNTGELFF. CDR3 nucleotide sequence: TGTGCCAGCAGTTCCAGAGCGGGAAACACCGGGGAGCTGTTTTTT.

This chain connects TRBV27 to TRBJ2-1; TRBD2 might be the D (5 bases). V gave up 3 bases and J gave up 5 bases, with 11 bases separating them. The CDR3 loop spans 14 amino acids. Germline CDR1 is MNHEY and CDR2 is SMNVEV (reference sequence). CDR3: CASSFTDGNNEQFF. The DNA for the CDR3 is TGTGCCAGCAGTTTCACCGACGGGAACAATGAGCAGTTCTTC.

The rearrangement links TRBV6-5 to TRBJ2-6; D not certain. Germline V CDR1 and CDR2: MNHEY, SVGAGI. The CDR3 totals 13 residues. The V end was cut by 7 bases, the J end by 2 bases, with 6 bases between. The CDR3 DNA reads as TGTGCCAGCACCTCCCCTGGGGCCAACGTCCTGACTTTC. As protein: CASTSPGANVLTF.

The chain is built from TRBV11-2 and TRBJ1-1, with D possibly being TRBD1 (5 bases). This CDR3 comprises 13 residues. The V gene lost 5 bases and the J gene lost 6 bases, with 13 bases spanning the gap. Germline V CDR1 and CDR2: SGHAT, FQNNGV. Here the CDR3 DNA reads TGTGCCAGCAGCCGGGCGGGGGTATCTGAAGCTTTCTTT. As protein: CASSRAGVSEAFF. The entire variable domain, with the rest obtained from reference TRBV11-2 and TRBJ1-1, is as follows: EAGVAQSPRYKIIEKRQSVAFWCNPISGHATLYWYQQILGQGPKLLIQFQNNGVVDDSQLPKDRFSAERLKGVDSTLKIQPAKLEDSAVYLCASSRAGVSEAFFGQGTRLTVV.

The V gene is TRBV13, the J gene TRBJ1-1; TRBD1 aligns across 7 bases. This CDR3 comprises 19 residues. Per germline, CDR1 PRHDT and CDR2 FYEKMQ (reference sequence). The V and J ends lost 5 bases and 5 bases, in that order; junction bases with no gene match: 23. This CDR3 reads CASSAGYLGYGGGITEAFF. DNA for the CDR3: TGTGCCAGCAGCGCAGGCTATCTTGGATACGGAGGGGGCATAACTGAAGCTTTCTTT.

This chain connects TRBV20-1 to TRBJ2-5, with unresolved D. The germline V and J ends were trimmed by 6 bases and 5 bases, with 7 bases remaining between them. Germline assignment: CDR1 DFQATT and CDR2 SNEGSKA (reference sequence). The CDR3 consists of 10 residues. The CDR3 here is CSALEETQYF. In nucleotides, the CDR3 is TGCAGTGCCTTGGAGGAGACCCAGTACTTC.

V and J are TRBV13 and TRBJ2-1; D may be TRBD1 (6 bases). The CDR3 covers 14 residues. The V end was cut by 6 bases, the J end by 4 bases, with 13 bases between. Germline values: CDR1 PRHDT, CDR2 FYEKMQ (reference sequence). The CDR3 loop reads CASRPFGQYNEQFF. For the CDR3, the DNA is TGTGCCAGCAGACCTTTTGGACAGTACAATGAGCAGTTCTTC.

The chain carries TRBV5-1 and TRBJ2-4; 7 bases align to TRBD1. Trimming at V came to 4 bases and at J to 4 bases, leaving 5 bases not matched to a gene. CDR3 length: 14 residues. The germline gives CDR1 SGHRS, CDR2 YFSETQ. CDR3 residues: CASSPLTGKNIQYF. For the CDR3, the DNA is TGCGCCAGCAGCCCATTGACAGGGAAAAACATTCAGTACTTC. The full variable domain, its missing parts supplied by reference TRBV5-1 and TRBJ2-4, is KAGVTQTPRYLIKTRGQQVTLSCSPISGHRSVSWYQQTPGQGLQFLFEYFSETQRNKGNFPGRFSGRQFSNSRSEMNVSTLELGDSALYLCASSPLTGKNIQYFGAGTRLSVL.

The rearrangement joins TRBV7-2 to TRBJ2-5; maybe TRBD1 (6 bases). The V gene lost 5 bases and the J gene lost 5 bases, with 12 bases spanning the gap. From germline, CDR1 is SGHTA and CDR2 FQGNSA. The CDR3 loop spans 13 amino acids. Written as DNA, the CDR3 is TGTGCCAGCAGCCCAGGGGTTAGGGAGACCCAGTACTTC. The encoded protein is CASSPGVRETQYF.

The rearrangement uses TRBV11-3 and TRBJ2-7; D is perhaps TRBD2 (6 bases). The CDR3 has 12 amino acids. Germline V lookup: CDR1 SGHNT, CDR2 YENEEA. Trimming took off 0 bases at V and 10 bases at J, with 10 bases between the two ends. CDR3 nucleotide sequence: TGTGCCAGCAGCTTAGATACGGGGGACCAGTACTTC. Translation: CASSLDTGDQYF.